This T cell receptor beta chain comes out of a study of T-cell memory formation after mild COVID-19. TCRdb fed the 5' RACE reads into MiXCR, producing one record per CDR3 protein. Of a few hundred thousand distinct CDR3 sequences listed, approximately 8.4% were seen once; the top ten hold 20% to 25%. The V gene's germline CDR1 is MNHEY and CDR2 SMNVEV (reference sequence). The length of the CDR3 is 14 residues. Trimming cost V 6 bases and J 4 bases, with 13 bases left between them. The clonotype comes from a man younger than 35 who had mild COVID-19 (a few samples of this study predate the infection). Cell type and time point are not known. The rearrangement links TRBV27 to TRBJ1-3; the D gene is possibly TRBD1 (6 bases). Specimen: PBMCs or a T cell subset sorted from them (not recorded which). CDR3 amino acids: CASSKSGAGNTIYF. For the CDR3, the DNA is TGTGCCAGCAGCAAATCAGGGGCCGGAAACACCATATATTTT.